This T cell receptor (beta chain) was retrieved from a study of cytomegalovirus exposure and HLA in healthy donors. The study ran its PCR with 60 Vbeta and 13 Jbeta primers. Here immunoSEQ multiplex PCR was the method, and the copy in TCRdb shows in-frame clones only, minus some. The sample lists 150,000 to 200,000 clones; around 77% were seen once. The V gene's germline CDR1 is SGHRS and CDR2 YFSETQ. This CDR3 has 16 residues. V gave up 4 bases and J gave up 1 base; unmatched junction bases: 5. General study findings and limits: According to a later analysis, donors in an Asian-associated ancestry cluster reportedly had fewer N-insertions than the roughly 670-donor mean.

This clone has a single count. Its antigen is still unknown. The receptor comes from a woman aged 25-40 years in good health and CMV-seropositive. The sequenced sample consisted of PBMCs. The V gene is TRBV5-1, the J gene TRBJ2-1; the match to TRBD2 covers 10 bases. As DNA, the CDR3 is TGCGCCAGCAGCCCTAGCGGGAGTGAATCCTACAATGAGCAGTTCTTC. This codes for CASSPSGSESYNEQFF. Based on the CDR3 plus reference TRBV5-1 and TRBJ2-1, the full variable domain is KAGVTQTPRYLIKTRGQQVTLSCSPISGHRSVSWYQQTPGQGLQFLFEYFSETQRNKGNFPGRFSGRQFSNSRSEMNVSTLELGDSALYLCASSPSGSESYNEQFFGPGTRLTVL.